This T cell receptor (beta chain) appears in the sequencing data of a study of regulatory T cells in long-lasting Graves disease. Regarding the study as a whole: It was in persistent disease that TRBV28, TRBJ1-2 and TRBJ2-5 were favored. Persistent patients shared more public clonotypes (roughly 2,800) than new patients (roughly 970).

Described time point: persistent/refractory GD, antithyroid drugs over 5 years with positive TRAb. The TCR library was made from RNA that had been extracted from PBMCs in TRIzol. In each case, Graves' disease was diagnosed per American Thyroid Association guidelines. About 9.2 milliliters of peripheral blood were taken and placed in EDTA tubes. The CDR3 contains 15 residues. Germline V CDR1 and CDR2: SNHLY, FYNNEI. V lost 8 bases and J lost 3; bases outside the gene matches: 9. This clonotype was counted between two and nine times. Its antigen remains unknown. Library construction for TCR beta used iRepertoire HTBI primers and Arm-PCR of CDR3 regions. TCRdb passed the multiplex PCR reads through MiXCR, listing each CDR3 protein once. The sample lists around 450,000 distinct CDR3 sequences, roughly 21% occurring once.

The chain couples TRBV2 to TRBJ2-7, with TRBD1 identical over 11 bases. The receptor's source is a female donor with Graves disease. Sample: peripheral blood mononuclear cells (PBMCs), taken when the disease was refractory, from a patient treated with antithyroid drugs. The CDR3 here is CASSPGTGGYYEQYF. The CDR3 coding sequence is TGTGCCAGCTCACCCGGGACAGGGGGATACTACGAGCAGTACTTC.